Given below is one T cell receptor beta chain in context. CDR3 length: 16 amino acids. Germline V gene sequence: CDR1 SEHNR, CDR2 FQNEAQ (reference sequence). The trim removed 5 bases at V and 3 bases at J, leaving 9 bases unmatched. The source of the sample is a study of T cell changes during pregnancy in multiple sclerosis. Produced via immunoSEQ multiplex PCR; TCRdb's table is partial and in-frame only. The sample lists tens of thousands of clones, 80% to 95% occurring once. The material was CD8+ T cells from peripheral blood mononuclear cells, obtained in the third trimester of pregnancy. This TCR derives from a female donor with multiple sclerosis, enrolled in a pregnancy study. V is TRBV7-9 and J is TRBJ2-7, with TRBD2 identical over 11 bases. The CDR3 here is CASSPGPSGRHYEQYF. The DNA for the CDR3 is TGTGCCAGCAGCCCAGGGCCTAGCGGGAGGCACTACGAGCAGTACTTC.